The 13 T cell receptor beta chains listed next were all sequenced from one sample in a study of blood T cell repertoires in COVID-19. Measured with immunoSEQ multiplex PCR; TCRdb has only the in-frame clones, and not every one. The table lists 87,000 or so clones, 86% of them singletons, with 22% in the top ten. Sequenced sample: peripheral blood. Receptors originate from a woman aged 80 or older in a cohort sampled during active or convalescent COVID-19.

This clone has more than one count but fewer than ten. The rearrangement links TRBV5-6 to TRBJ2-1; the D gene is possibly TRBD2 (5 bases). The CDR3 contains 15 residues. The V and J ends lost 2 bases and 4 bases respectively, with 13 bases between them. Germline V gene sequence: CDR1 SGHDT, CDR2 YYEEEE. The CDR3 is CASSFGQRAYNEQFF. Written as DNA, the CDR3 is TGTGCCAGCAGCTTTGGGCAGAGGGCATACAATGAGCAGTTCTTC.

The chain carries TRBV30 and TRBJ2-5, with a tentative D call TRBD2 (5 bases). The CDR3 has 14 amino acids. Trimming removed 7 bases at V and 9 bases at J, with 24 bases between. CDR1 and CDR2 from the germline V gene are GTSNPN and SVGIG (reference sequence). Here the CDR3 reads CASATGVNKRPQYF. CDR3 nucleotides: TGTGCCTCCGCGACCGGGGTGAACAAGAGACCCCAGTACTTC. The full variable domain, rest sourced from reference TRBV30 and TRBJ2-5, is SQTIHQWPATLVQPVGSPLSLECTVEGTSNPNLYWYRQAAGRGLQLLFYSVGIGQISSEVPQNLSASRPQDRQFILSSKKLLLSDSGFYLCASATGVNKRPQYFGPGTRLLVL.

This chain connects TRBV7-8 to TRBJ1-5, with unresolved D. Germline V lookup: CDR1 SGHVS, CDR2 FQNEAQ. V lost 5 bases and J 1 base, leaving 12 bases between the germline ends. The CDR3 loop spans 15 amino acids. CDR3 sequence: CASSPRGRSNQPQHF. The CDR3 DNA follows: TGTGCCAGCAGCCCCCGAGGTAGAAGCAATCAGCCCCAGCATTTT.

V usage is TRBV28 and J usage is TRBJ1-2; tentative D call: TRBD1 (6 bases). The V and J ends lost 5 bases and 6 bases respectively, with 16 bases between them. This CDR3 has 14 residues. The germline CDR1 and CDR2 sequences are MDHEN and SYDVKM. The CDR3 region has the DNA TGTGCCAGCAGTCGACAGGCAGGGGCAAATGGCTACACCTTC. The encoded protein is CASSRQAGANGYTF.

This clone was seen a single time. CDR3 nucleotide sequence: TGCGCCAGCAGCCGGACGCTAGCGGGGTACACAGATACGCAGTATTTT. Its translation: CASSRTLAGYTDTQYF. The chain links TRBV5-1 to TRBJ2-3; the match to TRBD2 covers 9 bases. From germline, CDR1 is SGHRS and CDR2 YFSETQ. J gave up 2 bases and V 4 bases, and 8 bases lay outside the gene matches. This CDR3 is 16 amino acids long.

This clone came up a few times. The chain employs TRBV9 and TRBJ2-3; the D gene is possibly TRBD1 (6 bases). Germline V gene data show CDR1 as SGDLS and CDR2 as YYNGEE. V lost 0 bases to trimming and J lost 1 base, with 15 bases between them. This CDR3 is built from 17 residues. The CDR3 region has the DNA TGTGCCAGCAGCGTAGCAGTCTGGGACATAGGCACAGATACGCAGTATTTT. This encodes CASSVAVWDIGTDTQYF.

This sequence joins TRBV1 and TRBJ1-5; the DNA was not used to check the table's D call, TRBD1. TRBV1 is annotated as a pseudogene. CDR3 size: 20 residues. This CDR3 reads CTSSQNPGQGTRCSNQPQHF. The CDR3 region has the DNA TGCACCAGCAGTCAGAACCCGGGACAGGGCACTAGATGTAGCAATCAGCCCCAGCATTTT.

In DNA, the CDR3 is TGTGCCAGCAGCTTGGGCGGGAGTGTCACCGGGGAGCTGTTTTTT. Translation gives CASSLGGSVTGELFF. The genes are TRBV11-3 and TRBJ2-2; 7 bases agree with TRBD2. Per the germline V gene, CDR1 is SGHNT and CDR2 is YENEEA. Trimming took 3 bases from V and 4 from J; bases not matched to a gene: 5. CDR3 length: 15 residues.

The V and J genes are TRBV2 and TRBJ2-7, with a tentative D call TRBD2 (5 bases). The CDR3 is 14 amino acids. CDR1 and CDR2 from the germline V gene are SNHLY and FYNNEI. With 4 bases removed from V and 2 bases from J, the gap between germline ends came to 12 bases. The CDR3 DNA is TGTGCCAGCAGTGCGGCTAGCTTGGCCTACGAGCAGTACGTC. It translates to CASSAASLAYEQYV.

CDR3 amino acids: CSVEVGEVGYGYTF. The CDR3, as DNA: TGCAGCGTTGAAGTGGGCGAAGTAGGCTATGGCTACACCTTC. The genes are TRBV29-1 and TRBJ1-2; D not certain. The germline V gene encodes CDR1 SQVTM and CDR2 ANQGSEA. The CDR3 runs to 14 residues. Trimming took off 1 base at V and 4 bases at J, with 13 bases between the two ends.

The genes are TRBV5-1 and TRBJ2-3, with 8 bases aligning to TRBD1. CDR1 is SGHRS, CDR2 YFSETQ, per germline. V shed 0 bases, J shed 0 bases, and the junction held 3 bases outside the gene matches. This CDR3 has 16 residues. The DNA of the CDR3 is TGCGCCAGCAGCTTGGGACAGGGGATTAGCACAGATACGCAGTATTTT. It yields the protein CASSLGQGISTDTQYF.

V and J are TRBV14 and TRBJ2-3, with D possibly being TRBD2 (5 bases). Trimming removed 5 bases at V and 5 bases at J, with 11 bases between. Germline V gene lookup returns CDR1 SGHDN and CDR2 FVKESK. The CDR3 has 13 residues. The DNA for the CDR3 is TGTGCCAGCAGCTATGAGGAGGAAGATACGCAGTATTTT. It translates to CASSYEEEDTQYF.

This rearrangement joins TRBV11-1 to TRBJ2-1, with a possible D match to TRBD1 (6 bases). V was pared by 3 bases and J by 5 bases, with 8 bases between. Germline V CDR1 and CDR2: SGHAT, FQDESV (reference sequence). This CDR3 is built from 13 residues. This chain's CDR3 is CASSFQGNNEQFF. The CDR3 DNA reads as TGTGCCAGCAGCTTTCAGGGGAACAATGAGCAGTTCTTC. Drawing the rest from reference TRBV11-1 and TRBJ2-1, the complete variable domain is EAEVAQSPRYKITEKSQAVAFWCDPISGHATLYWYRQILGQGPELLVQFQDESVVDDSQLPKDRFSAERLKGVDSTLKIQPAELGDSAMYLCASSFQGNNEQFFGPGTRLTVL.